This T cell receptor (beta chain) was obtained from a study of OX40 agonist ivuxolimab in advanced cancers. The germline V and J ends were trimmed by 3 bases and 10 bases, with 11 bases remaining between them. The CDR3 is made up of 12 amino acids. The germline gives CDR1 SGHDT, CDR2 YYEEEE. Generated by immunoSEQ multiplex PCR, the TCRdb table keeps only in-frame clones and is missing some. In the table there are approximately 94,000 clones, about 92% of which are singletons. This receptor was obtained from an adult with an advanced solid tumor such as melanoma, head and neck, liver or kidney cancer. The material sequenced was CD4+ or CD8+ T cells sorted from blood, taken in a trial of the OX40 agonist ivuxolimab. The V gene is TRBV5-6, the J gene TRBJ2-1, with D hard to call. CDR3 sequence reads: CASSYISREQFF. In DNA form, the CDR3 reads TGTGCCAGCAGCTATATCAGCCGCGAGCAGTTCTTC.